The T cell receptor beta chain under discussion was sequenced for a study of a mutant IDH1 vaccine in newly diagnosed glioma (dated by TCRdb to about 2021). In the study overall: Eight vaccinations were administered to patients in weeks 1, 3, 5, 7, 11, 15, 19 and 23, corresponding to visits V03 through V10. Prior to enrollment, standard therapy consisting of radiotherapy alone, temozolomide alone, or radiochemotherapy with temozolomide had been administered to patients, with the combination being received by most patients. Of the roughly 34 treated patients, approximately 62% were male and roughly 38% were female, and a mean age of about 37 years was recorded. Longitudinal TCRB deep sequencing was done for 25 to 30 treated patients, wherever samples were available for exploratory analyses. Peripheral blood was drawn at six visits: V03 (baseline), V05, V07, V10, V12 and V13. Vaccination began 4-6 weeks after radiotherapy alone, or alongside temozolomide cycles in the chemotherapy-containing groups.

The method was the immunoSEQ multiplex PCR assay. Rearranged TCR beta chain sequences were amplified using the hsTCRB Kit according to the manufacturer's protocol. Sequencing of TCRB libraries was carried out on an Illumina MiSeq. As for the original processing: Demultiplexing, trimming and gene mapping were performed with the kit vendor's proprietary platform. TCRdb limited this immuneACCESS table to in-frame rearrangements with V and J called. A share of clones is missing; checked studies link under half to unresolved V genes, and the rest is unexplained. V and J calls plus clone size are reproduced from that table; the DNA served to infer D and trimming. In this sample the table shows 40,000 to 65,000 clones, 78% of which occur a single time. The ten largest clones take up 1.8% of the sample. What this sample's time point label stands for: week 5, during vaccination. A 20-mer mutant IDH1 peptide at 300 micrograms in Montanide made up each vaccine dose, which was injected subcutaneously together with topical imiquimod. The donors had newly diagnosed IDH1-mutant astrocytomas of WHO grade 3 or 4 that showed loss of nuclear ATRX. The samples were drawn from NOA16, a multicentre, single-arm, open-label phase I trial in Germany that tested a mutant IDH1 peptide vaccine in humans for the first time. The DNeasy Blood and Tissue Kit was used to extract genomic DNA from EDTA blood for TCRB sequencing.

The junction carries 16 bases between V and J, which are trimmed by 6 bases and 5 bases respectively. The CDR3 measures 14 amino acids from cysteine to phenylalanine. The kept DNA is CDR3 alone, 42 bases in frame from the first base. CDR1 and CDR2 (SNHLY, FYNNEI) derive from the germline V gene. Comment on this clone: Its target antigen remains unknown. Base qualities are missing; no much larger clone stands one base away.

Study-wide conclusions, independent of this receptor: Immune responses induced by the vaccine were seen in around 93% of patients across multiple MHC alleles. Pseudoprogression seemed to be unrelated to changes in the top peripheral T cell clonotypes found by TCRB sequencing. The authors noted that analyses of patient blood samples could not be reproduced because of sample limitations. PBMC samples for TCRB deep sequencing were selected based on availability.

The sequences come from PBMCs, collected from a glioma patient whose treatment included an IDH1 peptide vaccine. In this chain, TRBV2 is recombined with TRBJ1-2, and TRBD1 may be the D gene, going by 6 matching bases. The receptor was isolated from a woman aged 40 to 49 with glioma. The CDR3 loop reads CASRTSGTRYGYTF. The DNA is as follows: TGTGCCAGCAGAACTTCCGGGACACGGTATGGCTACACCTTC.